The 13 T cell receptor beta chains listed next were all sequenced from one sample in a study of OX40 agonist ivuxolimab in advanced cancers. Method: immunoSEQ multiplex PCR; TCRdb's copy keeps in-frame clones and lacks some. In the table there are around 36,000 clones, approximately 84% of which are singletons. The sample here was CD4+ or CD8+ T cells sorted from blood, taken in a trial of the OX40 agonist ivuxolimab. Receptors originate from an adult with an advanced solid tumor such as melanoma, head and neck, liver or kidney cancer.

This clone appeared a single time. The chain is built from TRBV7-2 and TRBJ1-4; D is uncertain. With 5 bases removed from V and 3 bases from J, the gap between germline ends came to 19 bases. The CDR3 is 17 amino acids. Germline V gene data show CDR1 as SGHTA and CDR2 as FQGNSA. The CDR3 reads CASSELIQPDPNEKLFF. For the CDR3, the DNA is TGTGCCAGCAGCGAACTAATACAGCCCGACCCTAATGAAAAACTGTTTTTT.

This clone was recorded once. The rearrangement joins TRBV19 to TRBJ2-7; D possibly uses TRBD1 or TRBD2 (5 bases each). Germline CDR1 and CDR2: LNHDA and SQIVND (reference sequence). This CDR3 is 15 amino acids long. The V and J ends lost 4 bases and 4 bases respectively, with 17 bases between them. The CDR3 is CASSRVEGLAYEQYF. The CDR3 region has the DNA TGTGCCAGTAGTAGGGTCGAGGGGTTGGCATACGAGCAGTACTTC. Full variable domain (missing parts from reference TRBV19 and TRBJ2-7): DGGITQSPKYLFRKEGQNVTLSCEQNLNHDAMYWYRQDPGQGLRLIYYSQIVNDFQKGDIAEGYSVSREKKESFPLTVTSAQKNPTAFYLCASSRVEGLAYEQYFGPGTRLTVT.

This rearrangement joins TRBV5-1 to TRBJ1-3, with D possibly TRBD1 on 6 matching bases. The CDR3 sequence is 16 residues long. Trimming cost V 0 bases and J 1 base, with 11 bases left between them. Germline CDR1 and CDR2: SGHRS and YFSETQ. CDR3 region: CASSLAQGRSGNTIYF. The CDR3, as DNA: TGCGCCAGCAGCTTGGCACAGGGAAGATCTGGAAACACCATATATTTT.

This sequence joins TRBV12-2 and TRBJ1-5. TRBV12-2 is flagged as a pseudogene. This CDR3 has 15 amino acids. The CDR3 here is CASRRGEHSNQPQHF. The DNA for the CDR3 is TGTGCAAGTCGGAGAGGGGAACATAGCAATCAGCCCCAGCATTTT.

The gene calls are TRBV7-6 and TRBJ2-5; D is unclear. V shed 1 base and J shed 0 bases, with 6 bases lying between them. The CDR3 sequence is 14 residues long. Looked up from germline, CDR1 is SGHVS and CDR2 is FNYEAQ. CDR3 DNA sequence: TGTGCCAGCAGCTTAGATTCGAACCAAGAGACCCAGTACTTC. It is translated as CASSLDSNQETQYF.

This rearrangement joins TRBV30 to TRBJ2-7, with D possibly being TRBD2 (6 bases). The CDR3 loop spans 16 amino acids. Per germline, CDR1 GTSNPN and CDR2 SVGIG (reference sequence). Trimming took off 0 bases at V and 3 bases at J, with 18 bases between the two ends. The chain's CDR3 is CAWSVGGPVLGYEQYF. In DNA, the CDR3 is TGTGCCTGGAGTGTCGGAGGGCCCGTTCTCGGCTACGAGCAGTACTTC.

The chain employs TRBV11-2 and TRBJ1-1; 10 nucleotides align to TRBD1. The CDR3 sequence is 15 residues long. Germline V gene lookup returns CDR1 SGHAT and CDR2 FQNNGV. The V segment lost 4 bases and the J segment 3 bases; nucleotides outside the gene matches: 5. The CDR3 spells CASSSPDRGYTEAFF. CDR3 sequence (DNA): TGTGCCAGCAGCTCCCCGGACAGGGGGTACACTGAAGCTTTCTTT. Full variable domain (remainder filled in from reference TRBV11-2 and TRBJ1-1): EAGVAQSPRYKIIEKRQSVAFWCNPISGHATLYWYQQILGQGPKLLIQFQNNGVVDDSQLPKDRFSAERLKGVDSTLKIQPAKLEDSAVYLCASSSPDRGYTEAFFGQGTRLTVV.

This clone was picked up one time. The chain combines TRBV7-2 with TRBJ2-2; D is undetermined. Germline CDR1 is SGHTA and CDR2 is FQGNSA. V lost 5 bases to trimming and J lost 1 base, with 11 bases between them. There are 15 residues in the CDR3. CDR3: CASSPVAENTGELFF. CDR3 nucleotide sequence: TGTGCCAGCAGCCCAGTAGCAGAGAACACCGGGGAGCTGTTTTTT.

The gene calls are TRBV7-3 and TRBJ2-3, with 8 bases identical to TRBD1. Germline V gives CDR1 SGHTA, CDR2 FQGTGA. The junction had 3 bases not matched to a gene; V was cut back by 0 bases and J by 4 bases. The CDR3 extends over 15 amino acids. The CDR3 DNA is TGTGCCAGCAGCTTAACGGGACAGGCTGCAGATACGCAGTATTTT. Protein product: CASSLTGQAADTQYF.

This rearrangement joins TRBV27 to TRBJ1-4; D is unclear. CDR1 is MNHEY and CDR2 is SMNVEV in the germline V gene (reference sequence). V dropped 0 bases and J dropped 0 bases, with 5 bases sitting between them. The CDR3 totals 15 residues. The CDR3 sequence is CASSLSSATNEKLFF. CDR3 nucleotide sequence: TGTGCCAGCAGTTTATCCAGCGCAACTAATGAAAAACTGTTTTTT.

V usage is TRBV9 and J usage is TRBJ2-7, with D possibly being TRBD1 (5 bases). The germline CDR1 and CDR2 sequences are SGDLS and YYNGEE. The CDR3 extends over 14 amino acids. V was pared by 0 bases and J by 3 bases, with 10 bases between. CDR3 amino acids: CASSVASRDYEQYF. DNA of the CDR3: TGTGCCAGCAGCGTAGCGAGCAGGGACTACGAGCAGTACTTC.

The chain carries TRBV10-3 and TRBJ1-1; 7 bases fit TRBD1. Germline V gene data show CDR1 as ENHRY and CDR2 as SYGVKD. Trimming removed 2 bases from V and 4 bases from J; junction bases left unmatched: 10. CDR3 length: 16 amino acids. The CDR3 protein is CAISEKEDRVSTEAFF. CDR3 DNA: TGTGCCATCAGTGAGAAAGAAGACAGGGTGAGCACTGAAGCTTTCTTT.

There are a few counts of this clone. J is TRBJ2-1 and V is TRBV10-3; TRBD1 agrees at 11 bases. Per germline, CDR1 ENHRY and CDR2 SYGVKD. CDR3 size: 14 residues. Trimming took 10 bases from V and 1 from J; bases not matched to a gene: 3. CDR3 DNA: TGTGCCACAGGGACAGGGGGTTCCTACAATGAGCAGTTCTTC. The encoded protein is CATGTGGSYNEQFF.